These 2 T cell receptor beta chains came from one sample sequenced in a study of T-cell memory formation after mild COVID-19 (dated by TCRdb to the early 2020s). Libraries were constructed by 5' RACE. These reads were obtained on an Illumina NovaSeq 6000. TCRdb passed the public sequencing reads through fastp at Q25 and MiXCR, retaining productive beta sequences. Every entry covers one CDR3 protein and lists the most common genes and DNA from its rows. The sample data list 470,000 or so distinct CDR3 sequences, and roughly 18% of these were observed just once. In total, the top ten clones hold around a fifth of the sample. Sequenced sample: PBMCs or a T cell subset sorted from them (not recorded which). These receptors all stem from a young man who had mild COVID-19 (a few samples of this study predate the infection). The sample titles of this study are shuffled in the database, so cell type and time point are left out; the donor was told from shared clones.

This clonotype was counted a single time. The chain has TRBV11-2 and TRBJ2-1; 7 bases are shared with TRBD1. The last part of the DNA fits TRBJ2-7 better; the J call may be wrong. Germline assignment: CDR1 SGHAT and CDR2 FQNNGV. The CDR3 loop spans 14 amino acids. As DNA, the CDR3 is TGTGCCAGCAGCGTCTCTCAGGGGGCCTACGAGCAGTACTTC. Protein product: CASSVSQGAYEQYF.

This clonotype was counted a few times. The chain links TRBV5-1 to TRBJ2-5; D not resolved. The V and J ends lost 2 bases and 1 base respectively, with 6 bases between them. This CDR3 has 13 residues. Germline CDR1 reads SGHRS; CDR2 reads YFSETQ. CDR3 in DNA: TGCGCCAGCAGCTTTTCCAGCCAAGAGACCCAGTACTTC. Residues: CASSFSSQETQYF.